This T cell receptor beta chain was obtained from a study of T cell responses to AZD1222 COVID-19 vaccine. As concerns this clone: No antigen is known for it.

After removal of 0 bases from V and 6 bases from J, the junction contained 10 bases not matched to a gene. CDR1 and CDR2 (germline): LGHNT, FRNRAP. CDR3 length: 17 residues. Sequenced by immunoSEQ multiplex PCR; TCRdb stores in-frame clones only, minus some. The sample contains 250,000 to 300,000 clones, about 94% of which appear only once. Study conclusions and caveats: Only 5 or 6 people who got AZD1222 tested seropositive at baseline. Spike-specific TCR breadth and depth both grew after two AZD1222 doses. In all cases, repertoires were sampled only after the peak T cell response.

This material consisted of peripheral blood, taken 28 days after the second AZD1222 dose. This chain uses TRBV12-5 with TRBJ2-1; 8 bases align to TRBD2. The receptor was derived from an adult who received the AZD1222 COVID-19 vaccine. In DNA, the CDR3 is TGTGCTAGTGGTTTGGTACGAAGCGGGAGAAGCGGCAATGAGCAGTTCTTC. Translating gives CASGLVRSGRSGNEQFF.